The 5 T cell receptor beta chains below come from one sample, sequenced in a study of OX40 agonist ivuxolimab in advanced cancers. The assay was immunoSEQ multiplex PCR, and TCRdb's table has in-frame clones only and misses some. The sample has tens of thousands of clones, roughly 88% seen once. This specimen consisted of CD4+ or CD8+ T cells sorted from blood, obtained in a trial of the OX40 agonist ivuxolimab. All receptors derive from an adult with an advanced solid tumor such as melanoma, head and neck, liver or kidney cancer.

Written as DNA, the CDR3 is TGTGCCAGCAGCCGTGGGGCCGGGTCGGCCCGGGATACGCAGTATTTT. Translation: CASSRGAGSARDTQYF. The chain has TRBV7-2 and TRBJ2-3; the D gene is possibly TRBD1 (5 bases). V gave up 5 bases and J gave up 6 bases, with 21 bases separating them. The CDR3 runs to 16 residues. CDR1 and CDR2 (germline): SGHTA, FQGNSA.

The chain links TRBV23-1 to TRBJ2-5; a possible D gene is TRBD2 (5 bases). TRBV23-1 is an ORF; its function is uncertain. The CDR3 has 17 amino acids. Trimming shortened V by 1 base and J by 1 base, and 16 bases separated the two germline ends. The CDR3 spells CASSQCPGLGTQETQYF. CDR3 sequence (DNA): TGCGCCAGCAGTCAATGCCCGGGGTTGGGAACCCAAGAGACCCAGTACTTC.

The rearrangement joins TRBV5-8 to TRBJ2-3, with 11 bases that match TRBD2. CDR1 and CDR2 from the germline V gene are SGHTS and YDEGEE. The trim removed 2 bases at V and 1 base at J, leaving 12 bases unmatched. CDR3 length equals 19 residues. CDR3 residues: CASSLGLAGGLRGTDTQYF. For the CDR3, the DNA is TGTGCCAGCAGCTTAGGGCTAGCGGGAGGACTCCGGGGCACAGATACGCAGTATTTT.

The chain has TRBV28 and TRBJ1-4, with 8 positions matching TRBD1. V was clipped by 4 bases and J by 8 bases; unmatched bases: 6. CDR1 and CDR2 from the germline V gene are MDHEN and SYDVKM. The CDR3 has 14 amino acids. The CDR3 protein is CASSSTGVREKLFF. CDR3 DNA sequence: TGTGCCAGCAGTTCGACAGGGGTGAGGGAAAAACTGTTTTTT.

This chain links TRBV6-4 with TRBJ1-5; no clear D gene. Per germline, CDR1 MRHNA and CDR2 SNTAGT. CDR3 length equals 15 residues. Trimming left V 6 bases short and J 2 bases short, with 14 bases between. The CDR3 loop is CASRVKESGNQPQHF. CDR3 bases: TGTGCCAGCAGGGTCAAAGAGTCTGGCAATCAGCCCCAGCATTTT.